This is a list of T cell receptor beta chains from one sample in a study of T-cell reconstitution after alpha-beta-depleted transplantation in children. One entry per CDR3 protein results from TCRdb running MiXCR on the PCR reads. This sample has fewer than 550,000 distinct CDR3 sequences, with 8% to 11% found just once. Material: PBMCs, obtained before TCRalphabeta/CD19-depleted stem cell transplant. All receptors come from a child younger than 10 with inherited bone marrow failure, due to receive a stem cell transplant. CDR3s include the opening cysteine and the closing phenylalanine or tryptophan. Fields, in order: J gene, D gene, V gene, CDR3 length, clone size, CDR3 DNA, CDR3 protein. The D gene is left open where the match is weak. Part of the rows lack a size; the others show once, few, many or a class for expanded clones.

TRBJ2-5	-	TRBV27	13	many	TGTGCCAGCTCCGCGCGTGGGCAGGAGACCCAGTACTTC	CASSARGQETQYF
TRBJ1-2	TRBD1	TRBV5-6	13	-	TGTGCCAGCAGCTTGAGGCAGGGGGAAGGCTACACCTTC	CASSLRQGEGYTF
TRBJ1-2	TRBD1	TRBV29-1	15	few	TGCAGCGTTTCGCCGGGACAGAGACTAGACAAGGGCTACACCTTC	CSVSPGQRLDKGYTF
TRBJ1-2	-	TRBV6-1	14	once	TGTGCCAGCAGTCCAACAGGGTCTAACTATGGCTACACCTTC	CASSPTGSNYGYTF
TRBJ2-3	-	TRBV7-2	14	many	TGTGCCAGCAGCTTAGGGGGAGTCACAGATACGCAGTATTTT	CASSLGGVTDTQYF
TRBJ2-1	TRBD2	TRBV7-9	16	many	TGTGCCAGCAGCTCATCTTTGGGACTAGCGGCCAATGAGCAGTTCTTC	CASSSSLGLAANEQFF
TRBJ2-5	-	TRBV18	14	few	TGTGCCAGCTCACCACTGGGAGTCCAAGAGACCCAGTACTTC	CASSPLGVQETQYF
TRBJ2-7	TRBD1	TRBV27	16	-	TGTGCCAGCAGCCCAGCGCCGGGACAGGGGCCCTACGAGCAGTACTTC	CASSPAPGQGPYEQYF
TRBJ2-3	-	TRBV4-3	17	many	TGCGCCAGCAGCCAAGATCGTTATACTACTGGGGGAGATACGCAGTATTTT	CASSQDRYTTGGDTQYF
TRBJ2-7	TRBD1	TRBV6-2/TRBV6-3	14	many	TGTGCCAGCAGTCGGACAGGGGGCAGCTACGAGCAGTACTTC	CASSRTGGSYEQYF
TRBJ2-1	-	TRBV19	14	-	TGTGCCAGTAGTATAGCTGCAACCCCTAGTGAGCAGTTCTTC	CASSIAATPSEQFF
TRBJ2-7	TRBD2	TRBV5-4	13	many	TGTGCCAGCAGCTTAACCCAGGGAGGGGAGCAGTACTTC	CASSLTQGGEQYF
TRBJ1-1	-	TRBV13	14	-	TGTGCCAGCAGCTTAGTGGCAGGGCGCACTGAAGCTTTCTTT	CASSLVAGRTEAFF
TRBJ2-3	TRBD2	TRBV5-1	14	-	TGCGCCAGCAGCGTTAGCGGGATGATAGATACGCAGTATTTT	CASSVSGMIDTQYF
TRBJ2-7	TRBD2	TRBV20-1	14	few	TGCAGTGCTACCCCCCAGCGGGAGTTATGCGAGCAGTACTTC	CSATPQRELCEQYF
TRBJ1-6	-	TRBV28	16	many	TGTGCCAGCAGTACTTACCCGGGGAGCGATAATTCACCCCTCCACTTT	CASSTYPGSDNSPLHF
TRBJ2-3	-	TRBV5-1	15	many	TGCGCCAGCATCCTGCAGACCCGTTTTTCAGATACGCAGTATTTT	CASILQTRFSDTQYF
TRBJ2-5	-	TRBV19	15	few	TGTGCCAGTAGTCCACGGGCTAGTGCCCTGGAGACCCAGTACTTC	CASSPRASALETQYF
TRBJ2-3	-	TRBV4-1	14	many	TGCGCCAGCAGCCCTCAGACTAGCACAGATACGCAGTATTTT	CASSPQTSTDTQYF
TRBJ2-5	TRBD2	TRBV4-3	19	many	TGCGCCAGCAGCCAAGAATTTGGGCTAGCGGGATCGGTTGGCGAGACCCAGTACTTC	CASSQEFGLAGSVGETQYF
TRBJ1-4	-	TRBV4-3	14	-	TGCGCCAGCAGTCGGGACGGGGGGTCTGAAAAACTGTTTTTT	CASSRDGGSEKLFF
TRBJ1-2	TRBD1	TRBV18	15	many	TGTGCCAGCTCACCCGGACAGGGGACTAACTATGGCTACACCTTC	CASSPGQGTNYGYTF
TRBJ2-1	TRBD1	TRBV7-9	13	many	TGTGCCAGCAGCATCGGATCCGACAGGGTCCCTTGCTTC	CASSIGSDRVPCF
TRBJ1-2	TRBD1	TRBV5-1	14	many	TGCGCCAGCAGCTATACAGGGGGAAGTAGTGGCTACACCTTC	CASSYTGGSSGYTF
TRBJ2-1	-	TRBV7-9	14	-	TGTGCCAGCAGCCCGGGGCTCCCCTGCAATGAGCAGTTCTTC	CASSPGLPCNEQFF
TRBJ2-2	TRBD2	TRBV4-3	18	many	TGCGCCAGCAGCCAAGCTCCAGCGGGAGGGGGGGACACCGGGGAGCTGTTTTTT	CASSQAPAGGGDTGELFF
TRBJ2-1	TRBD2	TRBV7-9	17	many	TGTGCCAGCAGCTTAAGGCGCGGGACTAGCGGGAGTAATGAGCAGTTCTTC	CASSLRRGTSGSNEQFF
TRBJ2-7	TRBD1	TRBV23-1	18	few	TGCGCCAGCAGTCTACACTCTTGTAAGGGACAGTCGTCCTACGAGCAGTACTTC	CASSLHSCKGQSSYEQYF
TRBJ2-1	-	TRBV4-2	18	few	TGTGCCAGCAGCCCCCGAGGGTTTGGCGGGGCAACCTACAATGAGCAGTTCTTC	CASSPRGFGGATYNEQFF
TRBJ2-7	TRBD2	TRBV27	17	-	TGTGCCAGCAGTTTATATGCATGGGGGACTAGCGGCAGGTGGGAGTACTTC	CASSLYAWGTSGRWEYF
TRBJ2-2	-	TRBV7-9	12	many	TGTGCCAGCAGCCCCCTCGCCGGGGAGCTGTTTTTT	CASSPLAGELFF
TRBJ2-1	TRBD1	TRBV6-2/TRBV6-3	14	-	TGTGCCAGCAGTTCTGGACAGGGCGTCGATGAGCAGTTCTTC	CASSSGQGVDEQFF
TRBJ2-1	-	TRBV4-1	16	many	TGCGCCAGCAGCCGTAGTTCGACGGCTAGATCGGATGAGCAGTTCTTC	CASSRSSTARSDEQFF
TRBJ2-7	TRBD1	TRBV4-1	19	many	TGCGCCAGCAGCCAAGTGATCCCTACGAACAGGGGGGCCGTCTACGAGCAGTACTTC	CASSQVIPTNRGAVYEQYF
TRBJ2-1	-	TRBV27	14	many	TGTGCCAGCAGTAACAGGTTCTCCTACAATGAGCAGTTCTTC	CASSNRFSYNEQFF
TRBJ2-2	-	TRBV5-1	18	many	TGCGCCAGCAGCTTGGATCCGAACCGGGTCGGGAACACCGGGGAGCTGTTTTTT	CASSLDPNRVGNTGELFF
TRBJ2-1	-	TRBV7-2	13	-	TGTGCCAGCAGCTTAGTGGACTACAATGAGCAGTTCTTC	CASSLVDYNEQFF
TRBJ1-1	-	TRBV4-3	14	many	TGCGCCAGCAGCTATTTCACCGGGGACACTGAAGCTTTCTTT	CASSYFTGDTEAFF
TRBJ2-5	-	TRBV29-1	15	few	TGCAGCGTTGAGAGGGTAGCGGAGGTCCAAGAGACCCAGTACTTC	CSVERVAEVQETQYF